This TCR beta chain comes out of a study of CD8 T cells in Susac syndrome. A quantity of about 0.5 to 1 ug RNA underwent reverse transcription using random hexamers. The CDR3 of TCR beta was amplified by immunoSEQ multiplex PCR across 54 Vbeta and 13 Jbeta. Each CDR3 protein is one row after TCRdb ran MiXCR on the immunoSEQ multiplex PCR reads. The sample has tens of thousands of distinct CDR3 sequences, roughly 93% seen once. Germline lookup yields CDR1 GTSNPN and CDR2 SVGIG (reference sequence). V was trimmed by 0 bases and J by 11 bases, leaving 11 bases between them. The CDR3 runs to 12 residues. TCR beta was sequenced from blood CD8+ and CD4+ T cells.

Input material: CD8+ T cells from PBMCs. The chain carries TRBV30 and TRBJ2-1, with D perhaps matching TRBD2 (6 bases). The source of this sequence is a human donor in good health. In DNA form, the CDR3 reads TGTGCCTGGAGTGTAGCAGCGGGTAAGCAGTTCTTC. This translates into CAWSVAAGKQFF.